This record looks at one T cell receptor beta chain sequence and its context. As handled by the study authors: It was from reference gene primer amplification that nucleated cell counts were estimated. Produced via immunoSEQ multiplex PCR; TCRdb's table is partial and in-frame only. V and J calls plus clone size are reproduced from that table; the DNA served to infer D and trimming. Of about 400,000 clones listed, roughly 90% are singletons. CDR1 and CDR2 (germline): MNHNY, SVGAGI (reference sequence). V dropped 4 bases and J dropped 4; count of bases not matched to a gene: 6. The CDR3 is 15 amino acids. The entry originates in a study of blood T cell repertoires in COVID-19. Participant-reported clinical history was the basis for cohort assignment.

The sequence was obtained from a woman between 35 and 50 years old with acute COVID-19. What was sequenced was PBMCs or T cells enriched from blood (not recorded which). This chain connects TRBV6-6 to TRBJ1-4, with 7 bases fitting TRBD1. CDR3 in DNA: TGTGCCAGCAGTTCCACCGGGACAGATAATGAAAAACTGTTTTTT. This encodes CASSSTGTDNEKLFF.